Listed here are 21 T cell receptor beta chains from one sample, sequenced in a study of cytomegalovirus exposure and HLA in healthy donors (dated by TCRdb to the late 2010s). Library generation was performed with the immunoSEQ multiplex PCR assay. A mixture of 60 forward primers for TCR Vbeta segments and 13 reverse primers for TCR Jbeta segments was used in the multiplex PCR. TCRdb stores this immuneACCESS table with in-frame sequences only. Part of the clones is absent; in the studies checked, under half of the shortfall reflects unresolved V genes, and no reason is known for the rest. Here the sample has around 100,000 clones; about 61% occur a single time. Roughly 8.3% of the sample goes to the ten largest clones. Sequenced material: PBMCs. The receptors were gathered from a young man in good health and CMV-seropositive.

The genes are TRBV7-2 and TRBJ1-1; 9 bases are a match to TRBD1. The CDR3 is 13 residues long. After removal of 3 bases from V and 8 bases from J, the junction contained 4 bases not matched to a gene. Germline V gives CDR1 SGHTA, CDR2 FQGNSA. CDR3 in amino acids: CASSFGQGREAFF. CDR3 in DNA: TGTGCCAGCAGCTTCGGACAGGGGCGAGAAGCTTTCTTT.

The sample holds a few counts of this clone. The chain employs TRBV5-1 and TRBJ2-3; the match to TRBD2 covers 8 bases. This CDR3 comprises 16 residues. Germline CDR1 SGHRS, CDR2 YFSETQ. V lost 0 bases and J lost 1; bases outside the gene matches: 4. The CDR3 DNA reads TGCGCCAGCAGCTTGGGAACAGCGGGGGGCACAGATACGCAGTATTTT. Protein: CASSLGTAGGTDTQYF.

The V gene is TRBV5-1, the J gene TRBJ1-3, with 10 bases matching TRBD1. The germline V gene encodes CDR1 SGHRS and CDR2 YFSETQ. This CDR3 region has 15 residues. The junction had 5 bases not matched to a gene; V was cut back by 3 bases and J by 5 bases. DNA of the CDR3: TGCGCCAGCAGCTCTCCGGGACAGGGGCGAAACACCATATATTTT. Amino acids: CASSSPGQGRNTIYF. Full variable domain (rest looked up from reference TRBV5-1 and TRBJ1-3): KAGVTQTPRYLIKTRGQQVTLSCSPISGHRSVSWYQQTPGQGLQFLFEYFSETQRNKGNFPGRFSGRQFSNSRSEMNVSTLELGDSALYLCASSSPGQGRNTIYFGEGSWLTVV.

The rearrangement uses TRBV10-3 and TRBJ1-3, with 9 bases matching TRBD1. With V trimmed by 6 bases and J by 4 bases, 7 bases remained unmatched. CDR3 length: 15 amino acids. Germline CDR1 ENHRY, CDR2 SYGVKD. The DNA of the CDR3 is TGTGCCATCAGGAAGGACAGGGGTGCCGGAAACACCATATATTTT. This translates into CAIRKDRGAGNTIYF.

The V call is TRBV7-3, the J call TRBJ2-3, with 7 bases aligning to TRBD1. Germline CDR1 SGHTA, CDR2 FQGTGA. Germline trimming cut 5 bases from V and 0 bases from J; bases unmatched to any gene: 5. This CDR3 contains 15 residues. CDR3 DNA: TGTGCCAGCAGCCCAGGGACAGCTAGCACAGATACGCAGTATTTT. It translates to CASSPGTASTDTQYF.

This clone occurred a few times. The chain combines TRBV19 with TRBJ1-5, with D tentatively TRBD1 (6 bases). This CDR3 is built from 14 residues. The germline gives CDR1 LNHDA, CDR2 SQIVND (reference sequence). Trimming took off 4 bases at V and 6 bases at J, with 13 bases between the two ends. CDR3 region: CASSTTGNRQPQHF. CDR3 DNA: TGTGCCAGTAGTACAACAGGGAACCGTCAGCCCCAGCATTTT.

This clone was seen only once. The chain employs TRBV6-1 and TRBJ2-2, with D unclear. Germline V CDR1 and CDR2: MNHNS, SASEGT. The CDR3 extends over 15 amino acids. V was clipped by 2 bases and J by 1 base, with 8 bases between them. The DNA for the CDR3 is TGTGCCAGCAGTGAAAGCGACGGGAACACCGGGGAGCTGTTTTTT. Its translation: CASSESDGNTGELFF.

This clone was recorded a few times. The rearrangement uses TRBV30 and TRBJ1-1; 7 bases match TRBD1. CDR3 length: 14 residues. J gave up 2 bases and V 3 bases, and 6 bases lay outside the gene matches. CDR1 is GTSNPN, CDR2 SVGIG, per germline (reference sequence). The CDR3 nucleotides read TGTGCCTGGAGCACAAGGGGGCTCAACACTGAAGCTTTCTTT. It is translated as CAWSTRGLNTEAFF.

This chain connects TRBV4-1 to TRBJ1-3; D remains unclear. This CDR3 is 15 amino acids long. Trimming took off 1 base at V and 0 bases at J, with 7 bases between the two ends. Germline-derived CDR1 and CDR2 are MGHRA and YSYEKL. The CDR3 loop is CASSQVGSSGNTIYF. CDR3 in DNA: TGCGCCAGCAGCCAAGTCGGGTCCTCTGGAAACACCATATATTTT.

The rearrangement uses TRBV18 and TRBJ1-5; possibly TRBD1 for D (6 bases). V dropped 3 bases and J dropped 6 bases, with 12 bases sitting between them. Germline values: CDR1 KGHSH, CDR2 LQKENI. This CDR3 is 14 amino acids long. This chain's CDR3 is CASSPPLTGQPQHF. For the CDR3, the DNA is TGTGCCAGCTCACCCCCCTTGACAGGTCAGCCCCAGCATTTT.

The J gene is TRBJ2-6, the V gene TRBV29-1; tentative D call: TRBD1 (6 bases). Germline values: CDR1 SQVTM, CDR2 ANQGSEA. V was trimmed by 4 bases and J by 2 bases, leaving 6 bases between them. The CDR3 extends over 13 amino acids. The CDR3 loop is CSVGDTGANVLTF. Written as DNA, the CDR3 is TGCAGCGTTGGGGACACTGGGGCCAACGTCCTGACTTTC.

The chain carries TRBV28 and TRBJ1-5, with TRBD1 matching over 7 bases. The CDR3 length is 17 residues. Germline V gives CDR1 MDHEN, CDR2 SYDVKM. V lost 8 bases to trimming and J lost 2 bases; unmatched junction nucleotides: 15. The CDR3 nucleotides read TGTGCCAGCTCTACACCAAAGACAGGGTCTGGCAATCAGCCCCAGCATTTT. Translation: CASSTPKTGSGNQPQHF.

In this sample, this clone turned up once. The J gene is TRBJ2-7, the V gene TRBV4-1, with 12 bases matching TRBD2. Germline V gives CDR1 MGHRA, CDR2 YSYEKL. Losses at the gene ends were 1 base for V and 4 bases for J; bases not matched to a gene: 5. The CDR3 has 16 amino acids. CDR3 protein: CASSQVLAGGMYEQYF. The CDR3 DNA is TGCGCCAGCAGCCAAGTTCTAGCGGGGGGGATGTACGAGCAGTACTTC.

This chain joins TRBV7-3 and TRBJ2-3; D perhaps matches TRBD2 (6 bases). CDR1 is SGHTA, CDR2 FQGTGA, per germline. The CDR3 covers 14 residues. Trimming took off 5 bases at V and 0 bases at J, with 9 bases between the two ends. This CDR3 reads CASSPGTSTDTQYF. CDR3 coding DNA: TGTGCCAGCAGCCCGGGGACTAGCACAGATACGCAGTATTTT.

The chain has TRBV11-2 and TRBJ1-1; D is possibly TRBD1 (5 bases). CDR1 and CDR2 (germline): SGHAT, FQNNGV. V lost 3 bases to trimming and J lost 6 bases, with 23 bases between them. This CDR3 comprises 17 residues. This CDR3 is CASSFAGGSEIWAEAFF. For the CDR3, the DNA is TGTGCCAGCAGCTTTGCGGGGGGTTCGGAGATTTGGGCTGAAGCTTTCTTT.

J is TRBJ1-1 and V is TRBV9, with D perhaps TRBD1 (5 bases). Trimming stripped 0 bases from V and 6 bases from J, with 12 bases between. Germline values: CDR1 SGDLS, CDR2 YYNGEE. The CDR3 is 14 amino acids. The CDR3: CASSVVSGGPEAFF. The DNA of the CDR3 is TGTGCCAGCAGCGTAGTGTCGGGGGGTCCTGAAGCTTTCTTT.

This clone was recorded only once. The chain is built from TRBV7-5 and TRBJ2-7; the table's TRBD1 call for D was not verified on the DNA. TRBV7-5 is recorded as a pseudogene. This CDR3 region has 17 residues. The CDR3 coding sequence is TGTGTCAGAAGCTCCAATAACTGCCAGGCTCAACCCTACGAGCAGTACTTC. Translated: CVRSSNNCQAQPYEQYF.

The chain recombines TRBV5-1 with TRBJ1-1; the D gene is possibly TRBD1 (5 bases). Germline V gene sequence: CDR1 SGHRS, CDR2 YFSETQ. The CDR3 extends over 15 amino acids. V shed 4 bases and J shed 2 bases, with 15 bases lying between them. In DNA, the CDR3 is TGCGCCAGCAGCCCGGGTATTCAGGGTAACACTGAAGCTTTCTTT. Its translation is CASSPGIQGNTEAFF.

The CDR3 sequence: CASSLGQGAQDTQYF. CDR3 bases: TGTGCCAGCAGCTTAGGTCAGGGGGCCCAAGATACGCAGTATTTT. This rearrangement joins TRBV7-6 to TRBJ2-3; 8 nucleotides line up with TRBD1. Trimming cost V 1 base and J 5 bases; bases outside gene matches: 5. The CDR3 totals 15 residues. Germline CDR1 and CDR2: SGHVS and FNYEAQ.

This sequence joins TRBV2 and TRBJ1-4; TRBD1 is a possible D gene (5 bases). Per the germline V gene, CDR1 is SNHLY and CDR2 is FYNNEI. The CDR3 consists of 15 residues. Trimming stripped 3 bases from V and 8 bases from J, with 16 bases between. This chain's CDR3 is CASSDNGRGGEKLFF. The CDR3 nucleotides read TGTGCCAGCAGTGATAACGGCCGCGGGGGGGAAAAACTGTTTTTT.

This clone turned up a few times. J is TRBJ1-1 and V is TRBV5-8, with 8 bases matching TRBD1. The CDR3 loop spans 13 amino acids. Losses at the gene ends were 4 bases for V and 9 bases for J; bases not matched to a gene: 8. CDR1 is SGHTS, CDR2 YDEGEE, per germline. Here the CDR3 reads CASSPDRGRKAFF. For the CDR3, the DNA is TGTGCCAGCAGCCCCGACAGGGGTCGAAAAGCTTTCTTT.